This TCR beta chain was captured by sequencing in a study of T-cell reconstitution after alpha-beta-depleted transplantation in children (dated by TCRdb to between 2015 and 2016). Regarding the complete study: Using TCR repertoire profiling, the study followed T-cell immune reconstitution in a quantitative way in children after TCRalphabeta/CD19-depleted allogeneic hematopoietic cell transplantation. The study at large found these results: The apparently early recovery of alphabetaT-cell counts about two months after transplant reportedly depended on only several hundred rapidly expanded clones that came from non-depleted graft cells. Over the following months the frequencies of hyperexpanded clones went down, and after one year T-cell counts and TCRbeta diversity were mostly credited to newly produced T cells. In some patients, the high TCRbeta diversity seen at day 60 was put down to recipient T cells and intrathymic progenitors that had survived conditioning.

The library was obtained by PCR. TCRdb names Illumina HiSeq 2500 as the instrument used. To normalize quantification of the TCRbeta repertoire, the TCR libraries were built with molecular barcoding that relied on unique molecular identifiers. TCRdb reprocessed the public reads (quality trimming at Q25 with fastp, clone calling with MiXCR) and kept in-frame beta chains. Each entry merges the rows of one CDR3 protein and shows their most common DNA and genes. The sample yields some 80,000 distinct CDR3 sequences; 18% were counted once. Clones ranked in the top ten supply 40% to 65% of the sample. Interpreted using the paper, the treatment or condition label stands for: allogeneic hematopoietic cell transplantation with graft depleted of TCRalphabeta T cells and CD19 B cells. Transplant recipients were children who received TCRalphabeta/CD19-depleted allogeneic hematopoietic cell grafts. V lost 1 base and J lost 6 bases; the stretch between them is 20 bases long. Counted from cysteine to phenylalanine, this CDR3 has 17 amino acids. Only the CDR3 DNA is retained, 51 bases long and in frame from the first base.

Of note for this clonotype: No cognate antigen has been identified for it. Base-call qualities are not available, and no considerably larger clone is one nucleotide away.

Sequenced material: PBMCs, mostly from graft donor cells, taken 360 days after TCRalphabeta/CD19-depleted stem cell transplant. The receptor was derived from a male patient aged 2-15 years who had a stem cell transplant for acute lymphoblastic leukemia, so the T cells may come from the graft donor. The V and J genes are TRBV12-3 or TRBV12-4 and TRBJ2-3; a tentative D call is TRBD2 (6 bases match). The CDR3: CASSLGPYSGVPDTQYF. The base sequence is TGTGCCAGCAGTTTAGGCCCCTATTCGGGGGTTCCGGATACGCAGTATTTT.